These 23 T cell receptor beta chains originate from one sample sequenced in a study of blood T cell repertoires in COVID-19. Produced via immunoSEQ multiplex PCR; TCRdb's table is partial and in-frame only. The sample contains fewer than 85,000 clones, over 75% of which appear only once. Sequences were obtained from peripheral blood. All receptors derive from a man between 50 and 59 years old with active COVID-19.

The chain combines TRBV7-2 with TRBJ2-5; D possibly corresponds to TRBD2 (6 bases). V shed 4 bases and J shed 5 bases, with 14 bases lying between them. In germline, CDR1 is SGHTA, CDR2 FQGNSA. The CDR3 runs 14 residues. The CDR3 DNA reads TGTGCCAGCAGCTCGGACTACTCCTCGGAGACCCAGTACTTC. Encoded protein: CASSSDYSSETQYF.

The chain carries TRBV5-1 and TRBJ2-3, with D possibly matching TRBD2 (5 bases). CDR3 length equals 16 residues. Per germline, CDR1 SGHRS and CDR2 YFSETQ. The V gene lost 5 bases and the J gene lost 0 bases, with 16 bases spanning the gap. This CDR3 is CASRRNGGLSTDTQYF. CDR3 DNA sequence: TGCGCCAGCAGACGGAATGGAGGCCTAAGCACAGATACGCAGTATTTT.

The V call is TRBV28, the J call TRBJ1-5, with D perhaps TRBD1 (6 bases). The CDR3 runs 16 residues. CDR1 and CDR2 (germline): MDHEN, SYDVKM. Trimming stripped 5 bases from V and 6 bases from J, with 20 bases between. The CDR3 region has the DNA TGTGCCAGCAGTGGGTCGCGGGGGGCGTTTAGTCAGCCCCAGCATTTT. This gives the protein CASSGSRGAFSQPQHF.

This clone was counted a single time. This chain uses TRBV13 with TRBJ2-4; D is possibly TRBD1 (5 bases). Germline assignment: CDR1 PRHDT and CDR2 FYEKMQ (reference sequence). CDR3 length: 15 amino acids. V lost 1 base to trimming and J lost 4 bases, with 11 bases between them. This chain's CDR3 is CASSLAQGLKNIQYF. CDR3 coding DNA: TGTGCCAGCAGCTTAGCTCAGGGTCTGAAAAACATTCAGTACTTC.

The rearrangement links TRBV5-1 to TRBJ2-7; TRBD2 might be the D (6 bases). The CDR3 is 16 residues long. V shed 4 bases and J shed 3 bases, with 20 bases lying between them. Germline CDR1 is SGHRS and CDR2 is YFSETQ. This CDR3 reads CASSQGFLRGGYEQYF. CDR3 coding DNA: TGCGCCAGCAGCCAGGGATTCCTGCGGGGTGGCTACGAGCAGTACTTC.

The genes are TRBV21-1 and TRBJ1-6; the table's D call, TRBD1, was not checked against the DNA. TRBV21-1 is listed as a pseudogene. CDR3 size: 16 residues. Here the CDR3 reads CASSKATGVRNSPLHF. In DNA form, the CDR3 reads TGTGCCAGCAGCAAAGCTACAGGGGTCCGGAATTCACCCCTCCACTTT.

This clone has just one count. The chain combines TRBV21-1 with TRBJ2-1; TRBD1, the table's D call, lacks a check against the DNA. TRBV21-1 represents a pseudogene. There are 18 residues in the CDR3. The chain's CDR3 is CASSKGRTAGQGAQLPFF. The CDR3 DNA follows: TGTGCCAGCAGCAAAGGTCGAACGGCGGGACAGGGGGCCCAGTTGCCGTTCTTC.

The chain employs TRBV18 and TRBJ2-1, with TRBD1 as a possible D gene (6 bases). This CDR3 is 15 amino acids long. Germline V gene data show CDR1 as KGHSH and CDR2 as LQKENI. Trimming stripped 4 bases from V and 7 bases from J, with 17 bases between. The CDR3 region has the DNA TGTGCCAGCTCACTAAACGGGCAGGGGATGAATGAGCAGTTCTTC. As protein: CASSLNGQGMNEQFF.

In its sample, this clone was seen a few times. The rearrangement links TRBV2 to TRBJ2-4; D uncertain. The CDR3 is 17 amino acids. CDR1 is SNHLY, CDR2 FYNNEI, per germline. V lost 5 bases to trimming and J lost 0 bases, with 17 bases between them. The CDR3: CASSSLGLVLAKNIQYF. CDR3 in DNA: TGTGCCAGCAGTAGCCTGGGTCTAGTCTTAGCCAAAAACATTCAGTACTTC.

The V gene is TRBV28, the J gene TRBJ1-2, with TRBD1 identical over 9 bases. The ends lost 5 bases at V and 4 bases at J; junction bases unmatched: 11. CDR1 MDHEN and CDR2 SYDVKM come from the germline V gene. The CDR3 has 16 amino acids. This CDR3 reads CASSRVDRDRVYGYTF. DNA for the CDR3: TGTGCCAGCAGTCGCGTCGACCGGGACAGGGTCTATGGCTACACCTTC.

The chain employs TRBV5-6 and TRBJ2-7, with 11 bases fitting TRBD2. Germline lookup yields CDR1 SGHDT and CDR2 YYEEEE. This CDR3 contains 17 residues. Trimming cost V 4 bases and J 0 bases; bases outside gene matches: 9. CDR3 amino acids: CASSREGTSGPSYEQYF. Written as DNA, the CDR3 is TGTGCCAGCAGCAGGGAAGGGACTAGCGGTCCCTCCTACGAGCAGTACTTC.

The rearrangement links TRBV5-6 to TRBJ2-1; 7 nucleotides agree with TRBD2. Germline V gene lookup returns CDR1 SGHDT and CDR2 YYEEEE. There are 16 residues in the CDR3. With 2 bases clipped from V and 7 bases from J, the junction kept 12 bases outside the gene matches. The CDR3 DNA follows: TGTGCCAGCAGCTTTAGTCGAAGCGGGGCGGGGAATGAGCAGTTCTTC. It is translated as CASSFSRSGAGNEQFF. The full variable domain, rest sourced from reference TRBV5-6 and TRBJ2-1, is DAGVTQSPTHLIKTRGQQVTLRCSPKSGHDTVSWYQQALGQGPQFIFQYYEEEERQRGNFPDRFSGHQFPNYSSELNVNALLLGDSALYLCASSFSRSGAGNEQFFGPGTRLTVL.

The chain combines TRBV3-1 (or the pseudogene TRBV3-2) with TRBJ2-3; the D is unclear. The CDR3 covers 15 residues. Trimming cost V 4 bases and J 4 bases, with 15 bases left between them. Per germline, CDR1 LGHDT and CDR2 YNNKEL (reference sequence). The chain's CDR3 is CASSLETSVADTQYF. The CDR3 DNA reads as TGTGCCAGCAGCCTAGAAACTTCGGTGGCAGATACGCAGTATTTT.

This chain uses TRBV4-3 with TRBJ2-2; possibly TRBD2 for D (6 bases). The CDR3 runs 16 residues. With 1 base removed from V and 1 base from J, the gap between germline ends came to 10 bases. CDR1 and CDR2 (germline): LGHNA, YSLEER. The CDR3 DNA follows: TGCGCCAGCAGCCAAGCGGGAGCGAGGAACACCGGGGAGCTGTTTTTT. It translates to CASSQAGARNTGELFF.

The chain is built from TRBV9 and TRBJ2-2, with D possibly TRBD1 on 6 matching bases. CDR3 length: 14 amino acids. Per the germline V gene, CDR1 is SGDLS and CDR2 is YYNGEE. V lost 1 base and J 3 bases, leaving 7 bases between the germline ends. The CDR3 region has the DNA TGTGCCAGCAGCGTAACAGGGCACACCGGGGAGCTGTTTTTT. It yields the protein CASSVTGHTGELFF.

V gene TRBV11-2 combines with J gene TRBJ2-1, with 12 bases lining up with TRBD1. This CDR3 contains 16 residues. V lost 8 bases, J lost 8 bases, and 13 bases stayed unmatched. CDR1 and CDR2 (germline): SGHAT, FQNNGV. CDR3 in DNA: TGTGCCAGCTTTGGGACAGGGGGCTTGTATGGGTATGAGCAGTTCTTC. Translating it yields CASFGTGGLYGYEQFF.

This clone was counted at least ten times. The V gene is TRBV7-6, the J gene TRBJ2-7, with TRBD2 matching 9 bases. The CDR3 extends over 15 amino acids. After removal of 1 base from V and 3 bases from J, the junction contained 4 bases not matched to a gene. The germline CDR1 and CDR2 sequences are SGHVS and FNYEAQ. The CDR3 is CASSLESGRHYEQYF. The CDR3 region has the DNA TGTGCCAGCAGCTTAGAAAGCGGGAGGCACTACGAGCAGTACTTC.

This clone appeared a few times. The chain has TRBV24-1 and TRBJ2-3; D might be TRBD1 (6 bases). The germline gives CDR1 KGHDR, CDR2 SFDVKD. The V gene lost 1 base and the J gene lost 0 bases, with 13 bases spanning the gap. The length of the CDR3 is 17 residues. This chain's CDR3 is CATSDFRAGVSTDTQYF. Written as DNA, the CDR3 is TGTGCCACCAGTGATTTTCGCGCAGGGGTTAGCACAGATACGCAGTATTTT.

This chain joins TRBV10-2 and TRBJ1-2; 9 positions agree with TRBD1. V gave up 4 bases and J gave up 3 bases; unmatched junction bases: 0. This CDR3 comprises 13 residues. Germline CDR1 WSHSY, CDR2 SAAADI. The CDR3, as DNA: TGCGCCAGCAGTGGGACAGGGGACTATGGCTACACCTTC. Translated: CASSGTGDYGYTF.

The genes are TRBV5-1 and TRBJ2-5; tentative D call: TRBD2 (6 bases). Germline CDR1 SGHRS, CDR2 YFSETQ. There are 13 residues in the CDR3. Trimming took 7 bases from V and 9 from J, leaving 19 bases between them. Here the CDR3 reads CASAPDYNSAQYF. CDR3 in DNA: TGCGCCAGCGCCCCGGACTACAATTCGGCCCAGTACTTC.

This clone was counted a single time. The V gene is TRBV4-2, the J gene TRBJ2-3; TRBD2 aligns across 10 bases. Trimming cost V 3 bases and J 4 bases; bases outside gene matches: 7. Germline CDR1 LGHNA, CDR2 YNFKEQ. The CDR3 has 16 residues. The CDR3 nucleotides read TGTGCCAGCAGCCAGGCGGGACTAGCGATCCCAGATACGCAGTATTTT. Its protein product is CASSQAGLAIPDTQYF.

V usage is TRBV5-1 and J usage is TRBJ2-3; weak D call: TRBD1 (5 bases). Trimming cost V 4 bases and J 1 base, with 19 bases left between them. Per germline, CDR1 SGHRS and CDR2 YFSETQ. This CDR3 spans 17 amino acids. The CDR3: CASSQIFRGAGTDTQYF. The CDR3 region has the DNA TGCGCCAGCAGCCAGATCTTCCGTGGGGCGGGCACAGATACGCAGTATTTT.

The chain recombines TRBV6-6 with TRBJ1-4, with 10 bases aligning to TRBD1. The V gene end was trimmed by 6 bases and the J gene end by 5 bases; junction bases not matched to a gene: 6. Germline V gives CDR1 MNHNY, CDR2 SVGAGI (reference sequence). CDR3 size: 15 residues. The CDR3 is CASSDRGRGNEKLFF. The CDR3 DNA reads TGTGCCAGCAGCGACAGGGGGCGCGGGAATGAAAAACTGTTTTTT.